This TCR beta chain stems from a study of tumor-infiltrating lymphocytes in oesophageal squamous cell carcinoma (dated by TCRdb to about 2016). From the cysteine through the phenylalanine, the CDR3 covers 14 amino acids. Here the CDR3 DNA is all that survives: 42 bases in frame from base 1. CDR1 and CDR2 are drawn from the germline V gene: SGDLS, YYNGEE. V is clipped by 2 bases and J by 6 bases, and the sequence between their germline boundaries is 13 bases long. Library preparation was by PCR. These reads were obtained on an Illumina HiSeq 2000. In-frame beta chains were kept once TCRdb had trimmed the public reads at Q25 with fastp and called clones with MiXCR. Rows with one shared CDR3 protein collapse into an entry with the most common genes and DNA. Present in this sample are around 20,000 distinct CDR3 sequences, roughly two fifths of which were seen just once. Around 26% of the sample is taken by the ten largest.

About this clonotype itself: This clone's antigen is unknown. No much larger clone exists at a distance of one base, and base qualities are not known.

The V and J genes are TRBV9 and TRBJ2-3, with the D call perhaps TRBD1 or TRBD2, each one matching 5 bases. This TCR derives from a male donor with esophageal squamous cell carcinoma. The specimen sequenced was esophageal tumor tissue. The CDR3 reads CASSVGTNPDTQYF. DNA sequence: TGTGCCAGCAGCGTTGGGACCAATCCGGATACGCAGTATTTT. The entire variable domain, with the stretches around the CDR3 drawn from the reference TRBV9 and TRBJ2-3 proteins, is DSGVTQTPKHLITATGQRVTLRCSPRSGDLSVYWYQQSLDQGLQFLIQYYNGEERAKGNILERFSAQQFPDLHSELNLSSLELGDSALYFCASSVGTNPDTQYFGPGTRLTVL.